The sequence of this TCR beta chain was determined in a study of T-cell memory formation after mild COVID-19. About the research overall: The TCR clusters were mostly specific to one donor. Study-wide points: SARS-CoV-2 specificity of second-wave clones peaking day 37 was unconfirmed. Some responding clones appeared in pre-infection memory, suggesting cross-reactive memory joined.

This clonotype came up a few times. Its antigen is currently unknown. Each CDR3 protein is one row after TCRdb ran MiXCR on the 5' RACE reads. The repertoire holds approximately 430,000 distinct CDR3 sequences, with around 22% as singletons. CDR3 length: 18 residues. CDR1 LGHNA and CDR2 YNFKEQ come from the germline V gene. J gave up 4 bases and V 4 bases, and 11 bases lay outside the gene matches. The chain uses TRBV4-2 and TRBJ2-3, with TRBD2 matching 13 bases. This receptor was obtained from an adult woman who had mild COVID-19 (a few samples of this study predate the infection). Cell type and time point are not known. Specimen: PBMCs or a T cell subset sorted from them (not recorded which). The CDR3 coding sequence is TGTGCCAGCAGCCTGGGGACTAGCGGGAACTGGCCCCCAGATACGCAGTATTTT. Translation gives CASSLGTSGNWPPDTQYF.